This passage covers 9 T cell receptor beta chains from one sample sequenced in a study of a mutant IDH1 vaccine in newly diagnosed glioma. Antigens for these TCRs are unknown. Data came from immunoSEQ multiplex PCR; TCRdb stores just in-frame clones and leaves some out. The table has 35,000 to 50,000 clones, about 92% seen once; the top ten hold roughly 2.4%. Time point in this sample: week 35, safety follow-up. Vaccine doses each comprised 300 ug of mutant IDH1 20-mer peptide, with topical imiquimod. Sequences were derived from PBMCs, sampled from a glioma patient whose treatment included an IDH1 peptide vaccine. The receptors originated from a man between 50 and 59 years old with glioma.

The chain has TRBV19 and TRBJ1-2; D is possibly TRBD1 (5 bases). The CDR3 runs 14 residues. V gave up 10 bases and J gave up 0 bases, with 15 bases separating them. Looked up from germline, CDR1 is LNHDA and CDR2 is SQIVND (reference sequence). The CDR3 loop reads CATTDTSSNYGYTF. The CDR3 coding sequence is TGTGCCACCACGGACACCTCTTCTAACTATGGCTACACCTTC.

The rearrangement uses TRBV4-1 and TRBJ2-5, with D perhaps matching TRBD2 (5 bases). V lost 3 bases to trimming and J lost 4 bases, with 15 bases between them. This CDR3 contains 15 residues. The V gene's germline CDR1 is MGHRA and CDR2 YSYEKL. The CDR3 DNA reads TGCGCCAGCAGCCAGGTGGACTTAAGCTCAGAGACCCAGTACTTC. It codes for CASSQVDLSSETQYF.

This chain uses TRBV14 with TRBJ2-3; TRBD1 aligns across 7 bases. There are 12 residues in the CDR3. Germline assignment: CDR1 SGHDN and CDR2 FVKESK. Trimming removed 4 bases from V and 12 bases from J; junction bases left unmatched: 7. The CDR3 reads CASSPGTAVQYF. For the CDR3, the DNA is TGTGCCAGCAGCCCGGGGACAGCAGTTCAGTATTTT.

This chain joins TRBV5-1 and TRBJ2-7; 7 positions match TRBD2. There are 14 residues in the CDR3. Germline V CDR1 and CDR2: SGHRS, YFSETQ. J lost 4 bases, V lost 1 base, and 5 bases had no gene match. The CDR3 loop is CASSLSSSGYEQYF. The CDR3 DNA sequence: TGCGCCAGCAGCTTGAGTAGTAGCGGGTACGAGCAGTACTTC.

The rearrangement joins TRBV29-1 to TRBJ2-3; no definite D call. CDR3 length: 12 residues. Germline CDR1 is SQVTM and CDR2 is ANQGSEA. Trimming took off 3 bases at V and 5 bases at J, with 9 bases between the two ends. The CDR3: CSVDGLKDTQYF. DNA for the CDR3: TGCAGCGTTGACGGGTTGAAAGATACGCAGTATTTT.

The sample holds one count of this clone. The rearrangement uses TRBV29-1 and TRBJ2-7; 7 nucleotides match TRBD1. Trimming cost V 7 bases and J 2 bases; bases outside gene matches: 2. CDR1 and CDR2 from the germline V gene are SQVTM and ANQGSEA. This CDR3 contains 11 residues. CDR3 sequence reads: CSAGQPYEQYF. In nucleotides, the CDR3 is TGCAGCGCGGGACAGCCCTACGAGCAGTACTTC.

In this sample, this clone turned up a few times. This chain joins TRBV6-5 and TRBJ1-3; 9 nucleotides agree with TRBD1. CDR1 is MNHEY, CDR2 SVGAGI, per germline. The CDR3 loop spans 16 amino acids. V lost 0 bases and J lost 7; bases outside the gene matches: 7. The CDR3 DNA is TGTGCCAGCAGTTACTCCGGGACAGGGACGGGCAACACCATATATTTT. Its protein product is CASSYSGTGTGNTIYF.

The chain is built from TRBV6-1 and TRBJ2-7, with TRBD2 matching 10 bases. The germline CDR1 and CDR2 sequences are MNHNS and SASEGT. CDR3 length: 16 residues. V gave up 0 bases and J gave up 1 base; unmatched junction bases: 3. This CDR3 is CASSEAGLAISYEQYF. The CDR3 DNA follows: TGTGCCAGCAGTGAAGCGGGACTAGCGATTTCCTACGAGCAGTACTTC.

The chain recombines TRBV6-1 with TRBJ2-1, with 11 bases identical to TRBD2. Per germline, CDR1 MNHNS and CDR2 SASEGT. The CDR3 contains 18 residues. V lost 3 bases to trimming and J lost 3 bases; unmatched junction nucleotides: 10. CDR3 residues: CASSEGVAGGTIYNEQFF. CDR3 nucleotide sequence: TGTGCCAGCAGTGAGGGGGTAGCGGGAGGGACAATCTACAATGAGCAGTTCTTC.